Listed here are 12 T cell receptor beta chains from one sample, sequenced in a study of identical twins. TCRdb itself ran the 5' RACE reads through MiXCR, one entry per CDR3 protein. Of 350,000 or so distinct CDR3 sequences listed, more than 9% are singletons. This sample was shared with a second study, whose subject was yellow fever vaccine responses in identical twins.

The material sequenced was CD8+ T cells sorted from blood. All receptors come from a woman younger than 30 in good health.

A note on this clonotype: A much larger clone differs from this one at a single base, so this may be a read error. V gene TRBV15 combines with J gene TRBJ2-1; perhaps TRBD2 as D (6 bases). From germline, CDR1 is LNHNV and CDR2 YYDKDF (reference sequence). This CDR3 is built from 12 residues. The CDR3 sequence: CATSPGDNEQLF. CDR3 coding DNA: TGTGCCACCAGCCCGGGAGACAATGAGCAGCTCTTC.

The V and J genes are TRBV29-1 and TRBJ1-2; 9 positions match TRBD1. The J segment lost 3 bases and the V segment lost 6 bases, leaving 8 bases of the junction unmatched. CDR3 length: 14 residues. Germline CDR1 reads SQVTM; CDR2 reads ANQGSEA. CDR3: CSVRITGGDYGYTF. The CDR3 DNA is TGCAGCGTGAGGATTACAGGGGGCGACTATGGCTACACCTTC. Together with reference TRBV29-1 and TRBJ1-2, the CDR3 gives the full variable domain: SAVISQKPSRDICQRGTSLTIQCQVDSQVTMMFWYRQQPGQSLTLIATANQGSEATYESGFVIDKFPISRPNLTFSTLTVSNMSPEDSSIYLCSVRITGGDYGYTFGSGTRLTVV.

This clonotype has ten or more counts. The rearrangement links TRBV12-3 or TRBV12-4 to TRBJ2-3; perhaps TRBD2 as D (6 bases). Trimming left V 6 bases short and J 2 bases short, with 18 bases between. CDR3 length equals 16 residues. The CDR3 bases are TGTGCCAGCAGCCCACTAGCCCTCCCCAACACAGATACGCAGTATTTT. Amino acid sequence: CASSPLALPNTDTQYF.

CDR3 loop: CASSQEVAASTDTQYF. CDR3 in DNA: TGCGCCAGCAGCCAAGAGGTAGCGGCCAGCACAGATACGCAGTATTTT. The V call is TRBV4-1, the J call TRBJ2-3, with D possibly being TRBD2 (6 bases). CDR3 length equals 16 residues. Trimming stripped 0 bases from V and 0 bases from J, with 10 bases between. Looked up from germline, CDR1 is MGHRA and CDR2 is YSYEKL.

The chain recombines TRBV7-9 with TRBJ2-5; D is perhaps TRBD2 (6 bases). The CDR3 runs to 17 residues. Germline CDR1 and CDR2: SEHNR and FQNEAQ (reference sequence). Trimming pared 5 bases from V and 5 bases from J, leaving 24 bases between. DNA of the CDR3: TGTGCCAGCAGCCTCTCCCTGGGCGGGATCCAACGGGAGACCCAGTACTTC. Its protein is CASSLSLGGIQRETQYF.

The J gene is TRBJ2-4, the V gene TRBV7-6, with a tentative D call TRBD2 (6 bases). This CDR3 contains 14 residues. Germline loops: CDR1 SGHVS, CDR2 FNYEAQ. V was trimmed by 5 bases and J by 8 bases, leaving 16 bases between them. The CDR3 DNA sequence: TGTGCCAGCAGCCCTGGGGGGATAGGGGACATTCAGTACTTC. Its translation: CASSPGGIGDIQYF.

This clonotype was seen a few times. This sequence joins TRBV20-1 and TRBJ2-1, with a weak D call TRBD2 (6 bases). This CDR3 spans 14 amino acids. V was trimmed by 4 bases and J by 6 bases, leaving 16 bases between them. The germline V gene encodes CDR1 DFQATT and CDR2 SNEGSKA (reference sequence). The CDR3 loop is CSANTRDSLNEQFF. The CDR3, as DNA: TGCAGTGCTAATACGAGGGACTCCCTCAATGAGCAGTTCTTC.

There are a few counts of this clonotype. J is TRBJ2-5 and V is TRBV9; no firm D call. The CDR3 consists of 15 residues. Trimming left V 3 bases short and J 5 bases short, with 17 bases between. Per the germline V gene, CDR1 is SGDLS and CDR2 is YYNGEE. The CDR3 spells CASSALAMAEETQYF. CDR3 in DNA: TGTGCCAGCAGCGCATTAGCAATGGCGGAGGAGACCCAGTACTTC.

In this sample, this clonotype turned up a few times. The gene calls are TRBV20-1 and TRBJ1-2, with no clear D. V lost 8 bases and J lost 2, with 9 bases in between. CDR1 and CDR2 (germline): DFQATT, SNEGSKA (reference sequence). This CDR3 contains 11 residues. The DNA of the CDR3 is TGCAGTCCGGGGTACAACTATGGCTACACCTTC. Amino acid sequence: CSPGYNYGYTF.

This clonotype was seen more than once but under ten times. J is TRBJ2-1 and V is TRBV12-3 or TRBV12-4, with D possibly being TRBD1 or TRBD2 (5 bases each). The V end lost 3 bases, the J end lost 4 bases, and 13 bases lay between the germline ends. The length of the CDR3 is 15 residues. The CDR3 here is CASSFGGDPYNEQFF. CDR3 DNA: TGTGCCAGCAGTTTTGGGGGAGACCCTTACAATGAGCAGTTCTTC.

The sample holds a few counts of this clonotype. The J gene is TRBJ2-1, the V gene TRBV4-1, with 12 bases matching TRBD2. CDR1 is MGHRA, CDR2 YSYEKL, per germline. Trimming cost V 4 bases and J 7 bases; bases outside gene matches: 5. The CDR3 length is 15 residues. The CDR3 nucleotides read TGCGCCAGCAGCCTGACTAGCGGGAGTCGGAATGAGCAGTTCTTC. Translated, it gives CASSLTSGSRNEQFF.

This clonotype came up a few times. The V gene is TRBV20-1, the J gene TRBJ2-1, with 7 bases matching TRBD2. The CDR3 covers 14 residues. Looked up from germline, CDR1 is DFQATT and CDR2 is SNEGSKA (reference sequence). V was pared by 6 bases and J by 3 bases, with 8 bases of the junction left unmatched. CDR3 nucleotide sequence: TGCAGTGCCGCACTAGCGAGTGGCTACAATGAGCAGTTCTTC. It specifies CSAALASGYNEQFF.